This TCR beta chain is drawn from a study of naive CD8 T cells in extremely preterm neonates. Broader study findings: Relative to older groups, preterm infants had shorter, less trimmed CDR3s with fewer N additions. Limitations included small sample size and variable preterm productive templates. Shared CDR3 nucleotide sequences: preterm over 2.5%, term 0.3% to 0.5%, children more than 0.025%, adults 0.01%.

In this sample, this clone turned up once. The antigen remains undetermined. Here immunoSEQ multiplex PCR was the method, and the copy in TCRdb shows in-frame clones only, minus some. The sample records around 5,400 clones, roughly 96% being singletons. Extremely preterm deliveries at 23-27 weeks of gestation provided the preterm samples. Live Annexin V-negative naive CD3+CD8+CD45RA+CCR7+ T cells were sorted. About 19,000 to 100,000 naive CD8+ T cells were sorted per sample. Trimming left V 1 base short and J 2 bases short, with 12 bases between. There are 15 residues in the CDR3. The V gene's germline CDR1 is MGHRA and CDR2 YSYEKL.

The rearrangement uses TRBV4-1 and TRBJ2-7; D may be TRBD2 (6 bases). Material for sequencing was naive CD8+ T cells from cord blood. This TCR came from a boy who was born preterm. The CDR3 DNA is TGCGCCAGCAGCCAAGCGAGCGGGTATCCCTACGAGCAGTACTTC. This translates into CASSQASGYPYEQYF.